The 17 T cell receptor beta chains below come from one sample, sequenced in a study of CD8+ T cells in alopecia areata. Treatment: oral pan-JAK inhibitor, 5-10 mg twice daily. Extraction of RNA preceded its reverse transcription into cDNA, which served as the sequencing template. The protocol was immunoSEQ multiplex PCR, while the TCRdb copy is restricted to in-frame clones and leaves out a portion. The sample holds fewer than 100,000 clones, about 64% seen once. Sequencing used CD8+ T cells sorted from blood, obtained at week 4, from a patient treated with tofacitinib. These receptor sequences come from a human donor with alopecia areata.

This clone was observed a single time. Sequence at one end of the junction differs from germline and may be a read error. This sequence joins TRBV2 and TRBJ2-5; the match to TRBD2 covers 9 bases. Looked up from germline, CDR1 is SNHLY and CDR2 is FYNNEI. The CDR3 is 14 residues long. The CDR3 DNA sequence: TGTGCCAGCAAGGGTGCGGGGGGGCACGAGACCCAGCACTTC. Its translation: CASKGAGGHETQHF.

CDR3 nucleotide sequence: TGTGCCTGGAGTACGGGACATTCCTACGAGCAGTACTTC. Protein sequence: CAWSTGHSYEQYF. The chain carries TRBV30 and TRBJ2-7; tentatively, D is TRBD1 (6 bases). The CDR3 length is 13 residues. V lost 2 bases to trimming and J lost 1 base, with 9 bases between them. Germline V CDR1 and CDR2: GTSNPN, SVGIG (reference sequence).

This clone was detected ten times or more. This chain connects TRBV7-3 to TRBJ1-1; D is undetermined. Germline CDR1 SGHTA, CDR2 FQGTGA. The CDR3 contains 17 residues. Deletions cut 2 bases from V and 5 bases from J, with 21 bases between. The CDR3 DNA sequence: TGTGCCAGCAGCTTATTCTACACGGGCCGAACGGGTACTGAAGCTTTCTTT. This sequence encodes CASSLFYTGRTGTEAFF.

The V and J genes are TRBV7-6 and TRBJ2-1, with 9 bases lining up with TRBD2. Germline V gives CDR1 SGHVS, CDR2 FNYEAQ. The CDR3 covers 17 residues. The V gene end was trimmed by 1 base and the J gene end by 10 bases; junction bases not matched to a gene: 14. CDR3 nucleotides: TGTGCCAGCAGCTTAGACGGTACGGCGGGAGGGCCTCGAGAGCAGTTCTTC. It specifies CASSLDGTAGGPREQFF.

J is TRBJ2-7 and V is TRBV29-1; TRBD1 might be the D (5 bases). CDR3 length equals 15 residues. The germline gives CDR1 SQVTM, CDR2 ANQGSEA. Trimming removed 0 bases from V and 2 bases from J, with 14 bases in between. This CDR3 reads CSVEEFGRDPYEQYF. CDR3 DNA sequence: TGCAGCGTTGAAGAGTTCGGCAGGGATCCCTACGAGCAGTACTTC.

The chain uses TRBV27 and TRBJ2-5; possible D gene TRBD1, 5 bases. The CDR3 has 15 residues. V gave up 4 bases and J gave up 5 bases, with 17 bases separating them. CDR1 is MNHEY, CDR2 SMNVEV, per germline (reference sequence). Written as DNA, the CDR3 is TGTGCCAGCAGTTCCCTCGGGCAGGGTGCGGAGACCCAGTACTTC. This sequence encodes CASSSLGQGAETQYF.

This chain uses TRBV25-1 with TRBJ2-7; 7 bases map to TRBD2. From germline, CDR1 is MGHDK and CDR2 SYGVNS. J was trimmed by 6 bases and V by 2 bases; bases with no gene match: 10. This CDR3 contains 15 residues. In nucleotides, the CDR3 is TGTGCCAGCAGTGAAACCGGAGGGCTAGCGGCCGAGCAGTACTTC. Translation gives CASSETGGLAAEQYF.

The chain recombines TRBV4-1 with TRBJ1-1; D call uncertain. V lost 0 bases and J lost 6, with 8 bases in between. Germline V gene sequence: CDR1 MGHRA, CDR2 YSYEKL. The CDR3 spans 13 residues. Here the CDR3 DNA reads TGCGCCAGCAGCCAAGAGGGAGCGCCTGAAGCTTTCTTT. Protein: CASSQEGAPEAFF.

This chain connects TRBV6-5 to TRBJ1-1, with TRBD1 matching over 8 bases. The CDR3 contains 15 residues. In germline, CDR1 is MNHEY, CDR2 SVGAGI. Trimming cost V 6 bases and J 5 bases; bases outside gene matches: 11. Written as DNA, the CDR3 is TGTGCCAGCAGCCACCAGGACAGGGTAGAGACTGAAGCTTTCTTT. Translating gives CASSHQDRVETEAFF.

The rearrangement links TRBV6-1 to TRBJ2-7; 8 positions match TRBD2. Germline V gene lookup returns CDR1 MNHNS and CDR2 SASEGT. The length of the CDR3 is 15 residues. The ends lost 6 bases at V and 2 bases at J; junction bases unmatched: 9. The DNA for the CDR3 is TGTGCCAGCAGCAGACAGCGGGGGTCCCCCTACGAGCAGTACTTC. Its translation: CASSRQRGSPYEQYF.

This chain joins TRBV30 and TRBJ1-1; 8 bases agree with TRBD1. Germline V gene sequence: CDR1 GTSNPN, CDR2 SVGIG (reference sequence). The CDR3 contains 12 residues. The ends lost 5 bases at V and 6 bases at J; junction bases unmatched: 5. The CDR3 DNA sequence: TGTGCCTGGGACAGGGGATCTTCTGAAGCTTTCTTT. Protein sequence: CAWDRGSSEAFF. Filled out from reference TRBV30 and TRBJ1-1, the complete variable domain reads SQTIHQWPATLVQPVGSPLSLECTVEGTSNPNLYWYRQAAGRGLQLLFYSVGIGQISSEVPQNLSASRPQDRQFILSSKKLLLSDSGFYLCAWDRGSSEAFFGQGTRLTVV.

This clone was detected only a few times. The genes are TRBV2 and TRBJ1-2; 8 bases are a match to TRBD1. CDR1 and CDR2 (germline): SNHLY, FYNNEI. V was clipped by 5 bases and J by 8 bases; unmatched bases: 10. This CDR3 has 14 residues. The chain's CDR3 is CASSLTGEVEGYTF. The DNA for the CDR3 is TGTGCCAGCAGTTTGACAGGGGAGGTGGAAGGCTACACCTTC.

The V and J genes are TRBV29-1 and TRBJ2-7; a weak D match, TRBD2 (5 bases). V shed 5 bases and J shed 2 bases, with 10 bases lying between them. The CDR3 length is 12 residues. Germline V gene lookup returns CDR1 SQVTM and CDR2 ANQGSEA. CDR3 amino acids: CSVIAPTYEQYF. The DNA of the CDR3 is TGCAGCGTTATAGCGCCTACCTACGAGCAGTACTTC.

The chain links TRBV6-6 to TRBJ1-1; D is undetermined. V was pared by 2 bases and J by 0 bases, with 10 bases between. This CDR3 contains 15 residues. Germline loops: CDR1 MNHNY, CDR2 SVGAGI (reference sequence). The CDR3 region has the DNA TGTGCCAGCAGTTACGCGGACCTTCTGAACACTGAAGCTTTCTTT. Residues: CASSYADLLNTEAFF.

This clone was picked up one time. This rearrangement joins TRBV6-6 to TRBJ1-4, with TRBD1 matching 7 bases. Per germline, CDR1 MNHNY and CDR2 SVGAGI (reference sequence). The ends lost 6 bases at V and 8 bases at J; junction bases unmatched: 12. The CDR3 runs to 15 residues. CDR3 coding DNA: TGTGCCAGCAGACAAAGACAGGGAGGAGACGAAAAACTGTTTTTT. Translated, it gives CASRQRQGGDEKLFF.

The rearrangement uses TRBV11-1 and TRBJ2-2, with 8 bases that match TRBD2. V was clipped by 4 bases and J by 0 bases; unmatched bases: 4. CDR1 SGHAT and CDR2 FQDESV come from the germline V gene (reference sequence). The CDR3 sequence is 16 residues long. The CDR3, as DNA: TGTGCCAGCAGCTGGAGCGGGGGTGCGAACACCGGGGAGCTGTTTTTT. Translated: CASSWSGGANTGELFF.

The chain combines TRBV27 with TRBJ1-1; D remains unclear. This CDR3 has 14 residues. Per germline, CDR1 MNHEY and CDR2 SMNVEV (reference sequence). The V end was cut by 1 base, the J end by 3 bases, with 9 bases between. The CDR3 region is CASSLYQPHTEAFF. The CDR3, as DNA: TGTGCCAGCAGTTTATATCAGCCCCACACTGAAGCTTTCTTT.